These 13 T cell receptor beta chains came from one sample sequenced in a study of T-cell memory formation after mild COVID-19. TCRdb used MiXCR to reprocess the 5' RACE reads, holding one entry per CDR3 protein. The sample lists about 430,000 distinct CDR3 sequences; less than 25% were seen once. Input material: PBMCs or a T cell subset sorted from them (not recorded which). The receptors stem from an adult woman who had mild COVID-19 (a few samples of this study predate the infection). Cell type and time point are not known.

In this sample, this clonotype turned up a few times. The chain is built from TRBV6-1 and TRBJ1-2, with D perhaps matching TRBD1 (6 bases). The CDR3 covers 13 residues. V lost 3 bases to trimming and J lost 8 bases, with 13 bases between them. Per the germline V gene, CDR1 is MNHNS and CDR2 is SASEGT. This chain's CDR3 is CASSEEQGSGYTF. DNA for the CDR3: TGTGCCAGCAGTGAGGAACAGGGCTCGGGCTACACCTTC.

Note on this clonotype: The junction departs from the called germline gene at one end, perhaps through a read error. The V gene is TRBV6-5, the J gene TRBJ1-1, with 8 bases that match TRBD1. CDR1 and CDR2 from the germline V gene are MNHEY and SVGAGI. This CDR3 contains 14 residues. CDR3 sequence: CASSEGQGFTESFF. The CDR3 DNA follows: TGTGCCAGCAGTGAAGGACAGGGATTCACTGAATCTTTCTTT.

V and J are TRBV19 and TRBJ2-7; 9 bases are shared with TRBD1. The CDR3 spans 15 residues. Germline lookup yields CDR1 LNHDA and CDR2 SQIVND (reference sequence). The V gene end was trimmed by 2 bases and the J gene end by 7 bases; junction bases not matched to a gene: 9. The CDR3 bases are TGTGCCAGTAGTATATCCGGGACAGGGTTCGAGGAGCAGTACTTC. Translation: CASSISGTGFEEQYF.

This chain links TRBV6-5 with TRBJ1-1; TRBD1 might be the D (5 bases). The ends were cut back, 2 bases at V and 1 base at J, with 17 bases in the middle. Germline V gene sequence: CDR1 MNHEY, CDR2 SVGAGI. This CDR3 has 17 amino acids. Written as DNA, the CDR3 is TGTGCCAGCAGTTACGGAGGACATTCCTTCCCGAACACTGAAGCTTTCTTT. This gives the protein CASSYGGHSFPNTEAFF.

The chain is built from TRBV7-6 and TRBJ2-1; 8 bases agree with TRBD2. Germline-derived CDR1 and CDR2 are SGHVS and FNYEAQ. The CDR3 loop spans 15 amino acids. After removal of 2 bases from V and 7 bases from J, the junction contained 7 bases not matched to a gene. CDR3 nucleotides: TGTGCCAGCAGCTTAAGTCGGGAGGGCCGAAATGAGCAGTTCTTC. Its protein is CASSLSREGRNEQFF.

This clonotype was counted a few times. This CDR3 is CASSRGDRDYNEQFF. The CDR3, as DNA: TGTGCCTCCTCTCGCGGGGACAGGGACTACAATGAGCAGTTCTTC. This chain links TRBV19 with TRBJ2-1; 9 bases fit TRBD1. The CDR3 covers 15 residues. CDR1 LNHDA and CDR2 SQIVND come from the germline V gene (reference sequence). V trimming: 11 bases; J trimming: 3 bases; junction bases outside the gene matches: 11.

This clonotype was found once. The chain recombines TRBV7-2 with TRBJ2-3; 14 bases are shared with TRBD2. Trimming removed 7 bases from V and 1 base from J; junction bases left unmatched: 7. Germline CDR1 SGHTA, CDR2 FQGNSA. The CDR3 consists of 17 residues. CDR3 bases: TGTGCCAGCACCTCCCTGGGACTAGCGGGAGGCACAGATACGCAGTATTTT. Residues: CASTSLGLAGGTDTQYF.

With respect to this clonotype: A clone one base away is much larger, so this may be a read error. The chain uses TRBV20-1 and TRBJ2-3; no clear D gene. Germline CDR1 reads DFQATT; CDR2 reads SNEGSKA (reference sequence). The CDR3 has 12 amino acids. The V end was cut by 4 bases, the J end by 4 bases, with 9 bases between. The DNA for the CDR3 is TGCAGTGCTAACACCCGGGCAGATACGCAGTATTTT. This encodes CSANTRADTQYF.

This clonotype was counted a few times. The CDR3 coding sequence is TGTGCCAGCAGCTTAGGAGGTGGTAGGGGCGAGGCTTTCTTT. Translated: CASSLGGGRGEAFF. The J gene is TRBJ1-1, the V gene TRBV11-2; possibly TRBD1 for D (5 bases). Looked up from germline, CDR1 is SGHAT and CDR2 is FQNNGV. The CDR3 covers 14 residues. With 1 base removed from V and 11 bases from J, the gap between germline ends came to 17 bases.

V is TRBV20-1 and J is TRBJ2-1; 9 nucleotides agree with TRBD1. CDR1 is DFQATT, CDR2 SNEGSKA, per germline (reference sequence). The CDR3 consists of 14 residues. With 5 bases clipped from V and 4 bases from J, the junction kept 6 bases outside the gene matches. The CDR3 DNA is TGCAGTGCTCCCGGGACAGGGTTATACAATGAGCAGTTCTTC. Translating it yields CSAPGTGLYNEQFF.

In its sample, this clonotype was seen a few times. One end of the junction is discordant with germline, which a read error may explain. The chain is built from TRBV30 and TRBJ2-5; unclear D gene. The CDR3 has 11 residues. Germline CDR1 is GTSNPN and CDR2 is SVGIG (reference sequence). The CDR3 loop is CAWSVQGFYDF. Written as DNA, the CDR3 is TGTGCCTGGAGTGTACAAGGTTTCTACGACTTC.

The chain joins TRBV6-1 to TRBJ1-5; no firm D call. Germline values: CDR1 MNHNS, CDR2 SASEGT. CDR3 length equals 13 residues. V was shortened by 10 bases and J by 0 bases, with 10 bases between the two germline ends. CDR3: CATTQSSNQPQHF. CDR3 nucleotide sequence: TGTGCCACCACTCAGAGTAGCAATCAGCCCCAGCATTTT.

This clonotype was picked up a small number of times. This chain links TRBV6-5 with TRBJ2-3; D not resolved. CDR1 is MNHEY and CDR2 is SVGAGI in the germline V gene. The CDR3 consists of 15 residues. Trimming cost V 6 bases and J 0 bases, with 13 bases left between them. The CDR3 nucleotides read TGTGCCAGCAGCTGGGCGGCTTCTAGCACAGATACGCAGTATTTT. Translated, it gives CASSWAASSTDTQYF.